This T cell receptor beta chain was sequenced for a study of T cell responses to AZD1222 COVID-19 vaccine. Germline V gene data show CDR1 as SGHRS and CDR2 as YFSETQ. CDR3 length: 13 amino acids. The V and J ends lost 4 bases and 8 bases respectively, with 15 bases between them. TCRdb's copy holds only in-frame clones and misses some; the assay was immunoSEQ multiplex PCR. Among about 130,000 clones, about 90% were seen once, and the ten largest hold about 8.3%. Sequenced here: peripheral blood, sampled on day 0 of AZD1222 vaccination. The receptor comes from an adult in good health. V gene TRBV5-1 combines with J gene TRBJ1-2; D is possibly TRBD1 (6 bases). In nucleotides, the CDR3 is TGCGCCAGCAGCCCCGGGACAAATCAAGGCTACACCTTC. This translates into CASSPGTNQGYTF.